This T cell receptor beta chain was recorded in a study of tumor and adjacent non-tumor tissue in lung cancer. Study-wide results and limits: Top 100 clones took a larger repertoire share in normal lung.

The CDR3 has 13 residues. Germline assignment: CDR1 SGHDN and CDR2 FVKESK. As for this clonotype: The antigen remains undetermined. A junction end diverges from the germline sequence, so it may reflect a read error.

Three rounds of nested PCR, following a modified ARM-PCR protocol, produced the TCRbeta library. Each CDR3 protein gets one entry after TCRdb re-called the multiplex PCR reads with MiXCR. The data contain some 80,000 distinct CDR3 sequences, under 80% of them seen just once; the ten biggest clones take up 21%. RNA was extracted from bulk tissue without any cell sorting. More than 3 cm separated this lung sample from the edge of the tumor. V usage is TRBV14 and J usage is TRBJ2-1; D unclear. Sequences were obtained from distant non-tumor lung tissue. The source is a woman aged 50 to 65 with non-small cell lung cancer. The chain's CDR3 is CAGSLVAFNEQFF. In DNA, the CDR3 is TGTGCCGGCAGCCTTGTCGCCTTCAATGAGCAGTTCTTC.